This T cell receptor (beta chain) was identified in a study of prognosis after radiotherapy for stage I lung cancer. Study details: Concurrent therapy was given to no patient receiving stereotactic body radiotherapy.

As to this clonotype: Its matching antigen is unknown.

The J segment lost 7 bases and the V segment lost 7 bases, leaving 10 bases of the junction unmatched. CDR3 length: 14 amino acids. The germline V gene encodes CDR1 SNHLY and CDR2 FYNNEI. By two-round multiplex PCR, the TCR beta CDR3 was amplified from genomic DNA. Initially, in first-round PCR, primers specific to each TRBV and TRBJ gene were used. One entry per CDR3 protein, called by TCRdb with MiXCR from the multiplex PCR reads. The data contain about 12,000 distinct CDR3 sequences, less than 70% of them singletons. CT and PET/CT showed node-negative disease in all patients, who had no prior chemotherapy, radiotherapy or other malignancies. Overall study results and limits: Differential TRBV and TRBJ gene usage was reported between patients with metastases and patients without them. Patients given stereotactic body radiation therapy showed fewer unique TCR clones afterward, median about 10,000 versus 6,900.

The material was PBMCs, obtained before or after stereotactic body radiation therapy (not recorded which). The TCR was taken from a donor aged 50 or older with non-small cell lung cancer. The chain is built from TRBV2 and TRBJ2-1, with 7 bases that match TRBD2. As DNA, the CDR3 is TGTGCCAGCAATGGATGGGAGGGCCATAATGAGCAGTTCTTC. Protein sequence: CASNGWEGHNEQFF.